A selection of T cell receptor beta chains follows, all from one sample in a study of blood T cells in healthy people across ages. Each CDR3 protein gets one entry after TCRdb re-called the 5' RACE reads with MiXCR. The sample has fewer than 800,000 distinct CDR3 sequences; around 49% are singletons. What was sequenced was blood. The receptors stem from a woman in her sixties or seventies in good health. The CDR3 runs from the conserved cysteine through the conserved F or W. D genes are given only for firm matches. Size values are once, few and many counts, or a class for expanded clones, and some rows have none.

j_call	v_call	clone_size	d_call	cdr3_aa	cdr3_nt
TRBJ2-1	TRBV6-2/TRBV6-3	NA	NA	CASSYEAGTYNEQFF	TGTGCCAGCAGTTATGAGGCAGGTACCTACAATGAGCAGTTCTTC
TRBJ2-4	TRBV20-1	NA	NA	CSARGGGAQNIQYF	TGCAGTGCTAGAGGAGGGGGGGCACAAAACATTCAGTACTTC
TRBJ1-4	TRBV12-3/TRBV12-4	few	NA	CASSPTGTTNEKLFF	TGTGCCAGCAGTCCTACAGGGACAACTAATGAAAAACTGTTTTTT
TRBJ2-1	TRBV4-2	few	TRBD2	CASSQDAGGYNEQFF	TGTGCCAGCAGCCAAGATGCGGGAGGGTACAATGAGCAGTTCTTC
TRBJ2-1	TRBV5-5	NA	TRBD2	CATRTSGRRGHNEQFF	TGTGCCACCCGGACTAGCGGGAGAAGAGGCCACAATGAGCAGTTCTTC
TRBJ1-1	TRBV6-2/TRBV6-3	NA	NA	CASRKTGLWTEAFF	TGTGCCAGCAGGAAAACAGGGCTCTGGACTGAAGCTTTCTTT
TRBJ2-3	TRBV29-1	NA	NA	CSLTSPLTDTQYF	TGCAGCTTAACTAGCCCTCTCACAGATACGCAGTATTTT
TRBJ1-2	TRBV7-9	NA	NA	CASSLHTANYGYTF	TGTGCCAGCAGTCTACACACAGCTAACTATGGCTACACCTTC
TRBJ2-5	TRBV7-8	NA	NA	CASSSGLGGLGQYF	TGTGCCAGCAGCTCCGGACTAGGGGGCCTCGGGCAGTACTTC
TRBJ2-5	TRBV28	few	NA	CASSFGAVGQYF	TGTGCCAGCAGTTTCGGGGCCGTCGGGCAGTACTTC
TRBJ2-5	TRBV4-2	many	NA	CASSQDLKGETQYF	TGTGCCAGCAGCCAAGACCTTAAGGGAGAGACCCAGTACTTC
TRBJ2-4	TRBV5-1	NA	NA	CASSPLQSTRQYF	TGCGCCAGCAGCCCCCTACAGTCGACAAGGCAGTACTTC
TRBJ2-5	TRBV13	once	NA	CASKDGIQETQYF	TGCGCCAGCAAGGACGGGATCCAAGAGACCCAGTACTTC
TRBJ1-2	TRBV6-5	NA	NA	CASSYSMQGSYGYTF	TGTGCCAGCAGTTACTCGATGCAGGGATCCTATGGCTACACCTTC
TRBJ2-7	TRBV9	NA	TRBD2	CASSVSRSGIKEQYF	TGTGCCAGCAGCGTAAGTCGTAGCGGGATTAAAGAGCAGTACTTC
TRBJ2-1	TRBV6-6	NA	TRBD1	CASLDRLEQFF	TGTGCCAGCCTGGACAGGCTAGAGCAGTTCTTC
TRBJ1-5	TRBV3-1	NA	NA	CASSQAGNQPQHF	TGTGCCAGCAGCCAGGCAGGAAATCAGCCCCAGCATTTT
TRBJ1-2	TRBV14	few	NA	CASRPTASYGYTF	TGTGCCAGCCGCCCGACAGCCAGTTATGGCTACACCTTC
TRBJ1-2	TRBV7-9	NA	NA	CASSLGGRYYGYTF	TGTGCCAGCAGCTTAGGGGGCAGGTACTATGGCTACACCTTC
TRBJ1-5	TRBV30	NA	NA	CAWSVQGGLSNQPQHF	TGTGCCTGGAGTGTACAAGGAGGACTTAGCAATCAGCCCCAGCATTTT
TRBJ1-5	TRBV20-1	NA	NA	CSASYGGNQPQHF	TGCAGTGCTAGTTATGGCGGCAATCAGCCCCAGCATTTT
TRBJ2-1	TRBV28	once	NA	CASSTPGGAREQFF	TGTGCCAGCAGTACCCCGGGCGGGGCCCGGGAGCAGTTCTTC
TRBJ2-7	TRBV2	NA	NA	CASRVNSQTYEQYF	TGTGCCAGCAGAGTCAACTCACAAACCTACGAGCAGTACTTC
TRBJ2-4	TRBV5-1	NA	NA	CASSLEGTSLAKNIQYF	TGCGCCAGCAGCTTGGAGGGAACTTCCCTAGCCAAAAACATTCAGTACTTC
TRBJ2-1	TRBV11-1	many	NA	CASTLYRDNEQFF	TGTGCCAGCACCCTTTACCGAGACAATGAGCAGTTCTTC
TRBJ1-2	TRBV29-1	many	NA	CSVASEVYGYTF	TGCAGCGTTGCTTCAGAGGTCTATGGCTACACCTTC
TRBJ2-3	TRBV18	NA	NA	CASSTAETGATDTQYF	TGTGCCAGCTCCACGGCCGAGACTGGGGCCACAGATACGCAGTATTTT
TRBJ2-7	TRBV5-1	NA	NA	CASSHTVQALNYEQYF	TGCGCCAGCAGCCATACTGTCCAGGCTTTAAACTACGAGCAGTACTTC
TRBJ2-3	TRBV11-2	few	TRBD1	CASLYRGTQYF	TGTGCCAGCCTCTACAGGGGTACGCAGTATTTT
TRBJ1-4	TRBV27	few	NA	CASRGREEKLFF	TGTGCCAGCAGGGGGCGCGAAGAAAAACTGTTTTTT
TRBJ2-5	TRBV20-1	few	TRBD1	CSARRTGPETQYF	TGCAGTGCTAGGAGGACAGGGCCAGAGACCCAGTACTTC
TRBJ2-6	TRBV6-1	NA	NA	CASSPTANSGANVLTF	TGTGCCAGCTCTCCGACAGCCAACTCTGGGGCCAACGTCCTGACTTTC
TRBJ2-7	TRBV20-1	few	TRBD2	CSARDSASGSYEQYF	TGCAGTGCTAGAGATAGCGCTAGCGGGAGTTACGAGCAGTACTTC
TRBJ2-7	TRBV30	NA	TRBD1	CAWSGTDRGPLYEQYF	TGTGCCTGGAGTGGGACGGACAGGGGGCCTCTCTACGAGCAGTACTTC
TRBJ2-5	TRBV20-1	few	NA	CSARTETQYF	TGCAGTGCTAGAACGGAGACCCAGTACTTC
TRBJ2-1	TRBV7-9	NA	TRBD2	CASSHGLAGGGEQFF	TGTGCCAGCAGCCATGGACTAGCGGGAGGGGGGGAGCAGTTCTTC
TRBJ2-1	TRBV6-2/TRBV6-3	NA	NA	CASRKTGKNEQFF	TGTGCCAGCCGTAAGACAGGAAAGAATGAGCAGTTCTTC
TRBJ1-2	TRBV2	NA	TRBD1	CASSEQGLGTGDYGYTF	TGTGCCAGCAGTGAACAGGGCTTGGGGACAGGGGATTATGGCTACACCTTC
TRBJ2-7	TRBV28	NA	TRBD1	CASRPPPGQDSYEQYF	TGTGCCAGCAGACCACCCCCGGGACAGGACTCCTACGAGCAGTACTTC
TRBJ2-7	TRBV2	few	TRBD1	CASNHRDRGNEQYF	TGTGCCAGCAACCACCGGGACAGGGGAAACGAGCAGTACTTC
TRBJ2-7	TRBV7-9	NA	NA	CASTAGNRIYEQYF	TGTGCCAGCACTGCAGGGAATCGAATATACGAGCAGTACTTC
TRBJ1-1	TRBV28	NA	NA	CASSSQVKGPYTEAFF	TGTGCCAGCAGTTCCCAAGTTAAAGGGCCTTACACTGAAGCTTTCTTT
TRBJ2-7	TRBV7-9	NA	TRBD1	CASSLTGFSEQYF	TGTGCCAGCAGCCTGACAGGGTTCAGCGAGCAGTACTTC
TRBJ1-1	TRBV6-6	NA	NA	CASTRTNTEAFF	TGTGCCAGCACCAGGACGAACACTGAAGCTTTCTTT
TRBJ1-2	TRBV7-8	many	TRBD1	CASSPLTGTGSGYTF	TGTGCCAGCAGCCCGCTAACGGGGACAGGGAGTGGCTACACCTTC
TRBJ2-7	TRBV7-6	NA	TRBD1	CASSLVPPGQPNSYNEQYF	TGTGCCAGCAGCTTAGTTCCGCCGGGACAGCCAAACTCCTACAATGAGCAGTACTTC
TRBJ2-7	TRBV7-2	NA	NA	CASSQIQAPPYEQYF	TGTGCCAGCAGCCAAATACAGGCTCCACCCTACGAGCAGTACTTC
TRBJ2-7	TRBV29-1	few	NA	CSVAWGTYEQYF	TGCAGCGTTGCTTGGGGAACCTACGAGCAGTACTTC